This TCR beta chain is from a study of T cells in tuberculosis. Study-wide background: CD1B tetramers identified T cells specific for mycobacterial lipid GMM.

TCRdb's table, derived via immunoSEQ multiplex PCR, lists solely in-frame clones and lacks some. This table holds some 34,000 clones, about 93% found once. CDR1 and CDR2 from the germline V gene are MNHNS and SASEGT. V lost 6 bases, J lost 8 bases, and 22 bases lay in between. This CDR3 spans 15 amino acids. General study results and limits: Active tuberculosis TCR-alpha repertoires lay closer to GMM-specific TCRs than IGRA-negative controls, suggesting clonal expansion.

Worth noting for this clone: As yet, its antigen is unknown.

At study entry, adolescents had tuberculin skin tests and IGRA screening. Sequencing was performed on PBMCs. V gene TRBV6-1 combines with J gene TRBJ1-2; D may be TRBD1 (6 bases). The sequence derives from a donor aged 5 to 30 with latent tuberculosis or without tuberculosis infection. CDR3 bases: TGTGCCAGCAGCCCCCGAAGGACAGTGGTTTGGGGCTACACCTTC. The encoded protein is CASSPRRTVVWGYTF.